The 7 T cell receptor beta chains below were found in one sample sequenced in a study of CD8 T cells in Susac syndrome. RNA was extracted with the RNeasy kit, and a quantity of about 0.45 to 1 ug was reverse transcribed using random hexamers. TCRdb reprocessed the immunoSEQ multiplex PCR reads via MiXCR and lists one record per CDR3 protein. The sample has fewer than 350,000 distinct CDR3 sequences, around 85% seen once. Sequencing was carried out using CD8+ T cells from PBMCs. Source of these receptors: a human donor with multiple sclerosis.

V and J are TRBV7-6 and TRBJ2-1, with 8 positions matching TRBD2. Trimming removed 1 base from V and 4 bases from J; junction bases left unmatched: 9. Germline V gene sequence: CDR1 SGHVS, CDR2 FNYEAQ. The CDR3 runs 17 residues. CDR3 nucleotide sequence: TGTGCCAGCAGCTTAGATCATCGGACTAGCAGTTACAATGAGCAGTTCTTC. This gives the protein CASSLDHRTSSYNEQFF.

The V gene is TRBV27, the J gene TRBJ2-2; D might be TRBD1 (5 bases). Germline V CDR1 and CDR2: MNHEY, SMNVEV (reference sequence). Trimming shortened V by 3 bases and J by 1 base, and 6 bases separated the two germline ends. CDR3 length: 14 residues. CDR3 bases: TGTGCCAGCAGTTTTCAGGGGAACACCGGGGAGCTGTTTTTT. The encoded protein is CASSFQGNTGELFF.

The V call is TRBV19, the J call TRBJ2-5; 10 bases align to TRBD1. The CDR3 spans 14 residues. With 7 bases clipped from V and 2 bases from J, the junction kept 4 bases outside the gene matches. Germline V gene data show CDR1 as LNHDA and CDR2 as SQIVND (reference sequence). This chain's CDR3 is CASMGDRGQETQYF. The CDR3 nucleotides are TGTGCCAGTATGGGGGACAGGGGTCAAGAGACCCAGTACTTC.

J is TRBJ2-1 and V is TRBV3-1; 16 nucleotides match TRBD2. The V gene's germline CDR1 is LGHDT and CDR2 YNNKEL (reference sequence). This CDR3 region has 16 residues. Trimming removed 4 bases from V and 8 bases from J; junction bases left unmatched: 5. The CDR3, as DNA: TGTGCCAGCAGCCCCGGGACTAGCGGGGGGGCACATGAGCAGTTCTTC. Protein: CASSPGTSGGAHEQFF.

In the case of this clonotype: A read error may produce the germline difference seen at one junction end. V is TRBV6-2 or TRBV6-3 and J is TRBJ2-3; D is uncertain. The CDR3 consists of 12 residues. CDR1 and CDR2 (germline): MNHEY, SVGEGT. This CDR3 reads CASSYSGGRSDF. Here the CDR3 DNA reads TGTGCCAGCAGTTACTCCGGCGGACGATCCGATTTT.

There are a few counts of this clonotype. CDR3 amino acids: CASSSGSTDTQYF. The CDR3 nucleotides read TGTGCCAGTTCTAGCGGGAGCACAGATACGCAGTATTTT. The chain joins TRBV7-6 to TRBJ2-3, with 8 positions matching TRBD2. J lost 0 bases, V lost 9 bases, and 2 bases had no gene match. The germline V gene has CDR1 SGHVS and CDR2 FNYEAQ. There are 13 residues in the CDR3.

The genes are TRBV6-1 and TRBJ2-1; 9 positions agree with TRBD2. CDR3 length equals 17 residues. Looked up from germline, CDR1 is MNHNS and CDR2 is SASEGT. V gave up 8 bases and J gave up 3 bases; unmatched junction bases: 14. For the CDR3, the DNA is TGTGCCAGCGCGGTGGCTAGCGGGAAGCCCAACTACAATGAGCAGTTCTTC. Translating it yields CASAVASGKPNYNEQFF.